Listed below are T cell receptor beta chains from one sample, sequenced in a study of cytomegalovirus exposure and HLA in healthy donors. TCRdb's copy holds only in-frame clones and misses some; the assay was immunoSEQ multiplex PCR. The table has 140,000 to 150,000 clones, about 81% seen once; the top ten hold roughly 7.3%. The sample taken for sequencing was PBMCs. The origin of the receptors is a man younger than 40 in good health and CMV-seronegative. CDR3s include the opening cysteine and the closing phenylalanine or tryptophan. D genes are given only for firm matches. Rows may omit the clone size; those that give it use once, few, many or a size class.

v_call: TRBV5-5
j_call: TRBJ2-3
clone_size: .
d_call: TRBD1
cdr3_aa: CASSPDRGRTDTQYF
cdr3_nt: TGTGCCAGCAGTCCAGACAGGGGTAGGACAGATACGCAGTATTTT

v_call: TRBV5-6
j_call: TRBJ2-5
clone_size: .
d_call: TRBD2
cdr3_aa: CASSAWGSGGTQETQYF
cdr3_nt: TGTGCCAGCAGCGCCTGGGGGAGCGGGGGGACACAAGAGACCCAGTACTTC

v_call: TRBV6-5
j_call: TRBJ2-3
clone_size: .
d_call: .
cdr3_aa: CASRISMDTQYF
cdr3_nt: TGTGCCAGCAGAATTTCTATGGATACGCAGTATTTT

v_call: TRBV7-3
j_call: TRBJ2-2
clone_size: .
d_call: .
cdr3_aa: CASSPMNTGELFF
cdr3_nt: TGTGCCAGCAGCCCCATGAACACCGGGGAGCTGTTTTTT

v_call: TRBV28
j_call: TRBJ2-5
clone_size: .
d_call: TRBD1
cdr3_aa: CASSLRDRDGETQYF
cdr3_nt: TGTGCCAGCAGCCTACGAGACAGGGATGGAGAGACCCAGTACTTC

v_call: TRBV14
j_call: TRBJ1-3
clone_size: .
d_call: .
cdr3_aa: CASSQGRYTSSGNTIYF
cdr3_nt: TGTGCCAGCAGCCAAGGGCGGTACACCAGCTCTGGAAACACCATATATTTT

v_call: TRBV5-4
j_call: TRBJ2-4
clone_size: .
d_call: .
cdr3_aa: CASSWEKNSQYF
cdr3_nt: TGTGCCAGCAGCTGGGAGAAAAACAGTCAGTACTTC

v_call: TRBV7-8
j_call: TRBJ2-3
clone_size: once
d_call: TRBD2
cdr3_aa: CASAFPAGARDTQYF
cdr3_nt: TGTGCCAGCGCCTTCCCAGCGGGGGCCAGGGATACGCAGTATTTT

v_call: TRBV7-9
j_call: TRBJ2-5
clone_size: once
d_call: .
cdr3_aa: CASSSRETQYF
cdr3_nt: TGTGCCAGCAGCTCGCGAGAGACCCAGTACTTC

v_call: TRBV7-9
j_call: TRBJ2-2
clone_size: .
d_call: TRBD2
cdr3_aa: CASSLSGGPLAGELFF
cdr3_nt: TGTGCCAGCAGCTTATCGGGAGGGCCGTTGGCCGGGGAGCTGTTTTTT

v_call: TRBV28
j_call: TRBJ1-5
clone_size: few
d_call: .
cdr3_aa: CASSLYRFYSNQPQHF
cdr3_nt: TGTGCCAGCAGTTTATATCGGTTTTATAGCAATCAGCCCCAGCATTTT

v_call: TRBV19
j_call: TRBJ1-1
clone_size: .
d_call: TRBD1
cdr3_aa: CASSRSTGGGKNTEAFF
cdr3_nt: TGTGCCAGTAGTCGATCGACAGGGGGCGGTAAGAACACTGAAGCTTTCTTT

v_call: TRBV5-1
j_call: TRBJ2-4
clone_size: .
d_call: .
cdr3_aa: CASSFQGFNSQYF
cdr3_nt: TGCGCCAGCAGCTTCCAGGGGTTCAACAGTCAGTACTTC

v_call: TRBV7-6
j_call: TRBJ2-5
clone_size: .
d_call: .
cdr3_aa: CASSQYQETQYF
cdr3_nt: TGTGCCAGCAGCCAGTACCAAGAGACCCAGTACTTC

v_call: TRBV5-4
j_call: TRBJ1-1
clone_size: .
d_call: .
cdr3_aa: CASSLGGAGGMNTEAFF
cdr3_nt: TGTGCCAGCAGCTTGGGGGGGGCCGGGGGGATGAACACTGAAGCTTTCTTT

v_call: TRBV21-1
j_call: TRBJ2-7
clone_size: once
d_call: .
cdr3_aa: CASSSREVEQYF
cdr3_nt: TGTGCCAGCAGCTCCCGCGAGGTAGAGCAGTACTTC

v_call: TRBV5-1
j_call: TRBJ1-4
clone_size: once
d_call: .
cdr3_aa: CASSLGAIHEKLFF
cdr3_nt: TGCGCCAGCAGCTTGGGTGCTATACATGAAAAACTGTTTTTT

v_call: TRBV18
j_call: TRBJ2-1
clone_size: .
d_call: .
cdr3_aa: CASSPHQGYNEQFF
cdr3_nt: TGTGCCAGCTCACCACATCAGGGTTACAATGAGCAGTTCTTC

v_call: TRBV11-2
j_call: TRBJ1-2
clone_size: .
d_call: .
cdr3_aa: CASSPGRDYGYTF
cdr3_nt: TGTGCCAGCAGCCCGGGCAGGGACTATGGCTACACCTTC

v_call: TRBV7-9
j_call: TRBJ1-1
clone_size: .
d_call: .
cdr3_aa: CASSLALAGSNTEAFF
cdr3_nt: TGTGCCAGCAGCTTAGCTCTGGCAGGGTCGAACACTGAAGCTTTCTTT

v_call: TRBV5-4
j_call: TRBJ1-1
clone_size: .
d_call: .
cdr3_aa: CASSLGLQGHTEAFF
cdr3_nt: TGTGCCAGCAGCTTGGGGTTGCAGGGCCATACTGAAGCTTTCTTT

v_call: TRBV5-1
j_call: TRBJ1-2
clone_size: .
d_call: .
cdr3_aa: CASSFALTGFYGYTF
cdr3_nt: TGCGCCAGCAGCTTCGCCTTAACAGGGTTCTATGGCTACACCTTC

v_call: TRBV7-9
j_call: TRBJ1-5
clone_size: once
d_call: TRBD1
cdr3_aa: CASSLEGQGNQPQHF
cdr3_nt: TGTGCCAGCAGCTTAGAGGGACAGGGTAATCAGCCCCAGCATTTT

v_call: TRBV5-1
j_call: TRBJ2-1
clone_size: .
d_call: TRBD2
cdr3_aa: CASSPGGTSGRGEQFF
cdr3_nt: TGCGCCAGCAGCCCGGGTGGGACTAGCGGGAGGGGTGAGCAGTTCTTC

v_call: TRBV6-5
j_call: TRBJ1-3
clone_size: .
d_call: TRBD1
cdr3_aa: CASSPTGRSGNTIYF
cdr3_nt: TGTGCCAGCAGTCCGACAGGGCGATCTGGAAACACCATATATTTT

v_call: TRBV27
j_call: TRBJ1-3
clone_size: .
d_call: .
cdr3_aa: CASSLPGNTIYF
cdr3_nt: TGTGCCAGCAGTCTCCCTGGAAACACCATATATTTT

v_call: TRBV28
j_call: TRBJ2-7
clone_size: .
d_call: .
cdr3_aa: CASSFDGGWGYEQYF
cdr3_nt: TGTGCCAGCAGTTTCGACGGAGGGTGGGGGTACGAGCAGTACTTC

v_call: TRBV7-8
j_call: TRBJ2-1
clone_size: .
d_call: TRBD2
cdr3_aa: CASSFKGGSSYNEQFF
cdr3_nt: TGTGCCAGCAGCTTTAAGGGCGGGAGCTCCTACAATGAGCAGTTCTTC

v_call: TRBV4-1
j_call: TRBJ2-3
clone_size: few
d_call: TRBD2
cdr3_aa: CASSQDWASGLGDTQYF
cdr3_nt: TGCGCCAGCAGCCAAGATTGGGCTAGCGGGCTGGGAGATACGCAGTATTTT

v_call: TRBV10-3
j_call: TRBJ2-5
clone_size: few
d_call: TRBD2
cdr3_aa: CAISGGAAGPETQYF
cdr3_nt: TGTGCCATCAGTGGAGGGGCAGCGGGGCCAGAGACCCAGTACTTC

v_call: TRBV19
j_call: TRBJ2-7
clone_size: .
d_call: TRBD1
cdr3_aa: CASTRGQLEGSEQYF
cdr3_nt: TGTGCCAGTACCCGGGGACAGCTTGAAGGGAGCGAGCAGTACTTC

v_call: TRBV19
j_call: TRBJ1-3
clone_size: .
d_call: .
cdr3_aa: CATAQVFSGNTIYF
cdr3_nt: TGTGCCACCGCGCAAGTCTTCTCTGGAAACACCATATATTTT

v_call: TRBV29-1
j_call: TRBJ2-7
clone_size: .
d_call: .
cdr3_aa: CSVRWLGSYEQYF
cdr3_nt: TGCAGCGTGAGGTGGCTCGGATCCTACGAGCAGTACTTC

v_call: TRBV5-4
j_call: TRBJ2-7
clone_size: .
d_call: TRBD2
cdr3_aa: CASKKGGSGRSEQYF
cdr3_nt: TGTGCCAGCAAAAAAGGGGGTAGCGGGAGATCCGAGCAGTACTTC

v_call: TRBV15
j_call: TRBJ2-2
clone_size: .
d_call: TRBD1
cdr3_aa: CATSRGRQGALLSGELFF
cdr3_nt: TGTGCCACCAGCAGGGGTAGACAGGGGGCATTATTATCCGGGGAGCTGTTTTTT

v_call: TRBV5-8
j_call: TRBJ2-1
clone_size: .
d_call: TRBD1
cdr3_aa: CASSPTGATYNEQFF
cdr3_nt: TGTGCCAGCAGCCCAACAGGGGCCACCTACAATGAGCAGTTCTTC

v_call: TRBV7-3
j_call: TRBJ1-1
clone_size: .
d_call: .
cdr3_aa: CASSLRGRTEAFF
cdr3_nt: TGTGCCAGCAGCTTGCGGGGGCGCACTGAAGCTTTCTTT

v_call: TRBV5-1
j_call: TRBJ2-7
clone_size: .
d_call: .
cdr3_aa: CASSLGLTYEQYF
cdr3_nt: TGCGCCAGCAGCTTGGGTCTAACCTACGAGCAGTACTTC

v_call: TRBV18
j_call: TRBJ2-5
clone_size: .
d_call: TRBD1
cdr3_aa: CASSRGQGYQETQYF
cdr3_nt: TGTGCCAGCTCACGAGGACAGGGATATCAAGAGACCCAGTACTTC

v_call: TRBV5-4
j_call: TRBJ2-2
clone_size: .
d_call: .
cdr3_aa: CASSLEGASTGELFF
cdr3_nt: TGTGCCAGCAGCTTGGAAGGGGCGAGCACCGGGGAGCTGTTTTTT

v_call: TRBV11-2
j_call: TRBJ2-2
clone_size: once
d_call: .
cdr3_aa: CASSLVGRAAGELFF
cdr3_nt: TGTGCCAGCAGCTTGGTAGGCAGGGCCGCCGGGGAGCTGTTTTTT

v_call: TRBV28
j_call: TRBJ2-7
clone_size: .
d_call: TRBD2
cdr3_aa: CASSPNPGTTSYEQYF
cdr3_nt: TGTGCCAGCAGCCCTAACCCCGGGACTACTTCTTACGAGCAGTACTTC

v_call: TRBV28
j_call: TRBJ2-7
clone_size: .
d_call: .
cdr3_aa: CATYSGFTYEQYF
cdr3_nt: TGTGCCACCTATAGCGGATTCACCTACGAGCAGTACTTC

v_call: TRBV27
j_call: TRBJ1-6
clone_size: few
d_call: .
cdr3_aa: CASRQGNSPLHF
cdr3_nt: TGTGCCAGCAGACAGGGAAATTCACCCCTCCACTTT

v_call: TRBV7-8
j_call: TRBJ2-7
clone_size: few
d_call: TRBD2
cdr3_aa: CASRPTSGWGYEQYF
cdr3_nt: TGTGCCAGCAGACCGACTAGCGGCTGGGGCTACGAGCAGTACTTC

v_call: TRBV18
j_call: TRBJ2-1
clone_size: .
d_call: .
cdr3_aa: CASSFAGPQAPNEQFF
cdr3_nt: TGTGCCAGCTCATTTGCGGGGCCTCAGGCCCCCAATGAGCAGTTCTTC

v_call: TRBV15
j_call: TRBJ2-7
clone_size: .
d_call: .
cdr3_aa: CATSREGGVSSYEQYF
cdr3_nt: TGTGCCACCAGCAGAGAAGGCGGGGTTAGCTCCTACGAGCAGTACTTC

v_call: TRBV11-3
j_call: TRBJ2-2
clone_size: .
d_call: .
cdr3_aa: CASSSTGTIGTGELFF
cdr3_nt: TGTGCCAGCAGCTCCACCGGGACAATCGGCACCGGGGAGCTGTTTTTT

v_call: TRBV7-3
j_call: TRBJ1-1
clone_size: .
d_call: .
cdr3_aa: CASSPDRWTEAFF
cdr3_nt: TGTGCCAGCAGCCCGGACAGATGGACAGAAGCTTTCTTT